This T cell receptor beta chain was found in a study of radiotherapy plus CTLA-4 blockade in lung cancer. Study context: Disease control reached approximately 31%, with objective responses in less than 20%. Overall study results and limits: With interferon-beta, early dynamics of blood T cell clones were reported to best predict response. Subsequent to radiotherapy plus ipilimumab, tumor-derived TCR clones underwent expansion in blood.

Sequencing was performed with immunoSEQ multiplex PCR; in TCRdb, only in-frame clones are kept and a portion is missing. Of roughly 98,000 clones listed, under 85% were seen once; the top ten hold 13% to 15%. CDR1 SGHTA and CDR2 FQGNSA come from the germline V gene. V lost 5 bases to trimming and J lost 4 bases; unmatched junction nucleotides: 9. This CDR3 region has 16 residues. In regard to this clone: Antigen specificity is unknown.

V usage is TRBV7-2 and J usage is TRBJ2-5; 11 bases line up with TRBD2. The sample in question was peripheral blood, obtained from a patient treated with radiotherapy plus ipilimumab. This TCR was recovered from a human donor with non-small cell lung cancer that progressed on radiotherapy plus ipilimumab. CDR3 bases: TGTGCCAGCAGCCCCCGACTAGCGGGAACGTCAGAGACCCAGTACTTC. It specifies CASSPRLAGTSETQYF.